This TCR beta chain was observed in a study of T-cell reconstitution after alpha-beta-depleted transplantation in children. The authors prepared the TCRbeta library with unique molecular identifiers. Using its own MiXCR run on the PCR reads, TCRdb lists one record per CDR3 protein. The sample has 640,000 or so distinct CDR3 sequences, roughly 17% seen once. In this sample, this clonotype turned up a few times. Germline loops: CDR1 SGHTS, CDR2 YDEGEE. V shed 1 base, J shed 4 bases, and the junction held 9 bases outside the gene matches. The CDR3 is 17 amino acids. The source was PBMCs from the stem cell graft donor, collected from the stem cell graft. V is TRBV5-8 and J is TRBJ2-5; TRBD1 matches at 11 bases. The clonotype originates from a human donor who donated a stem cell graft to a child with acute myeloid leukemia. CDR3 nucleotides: TGTGCCAGCAGCTTGAGGACAGGGGGCGGTTTAACAGAGACCCAGTACTTC. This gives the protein CASSLRTGGGLTETQYF.